This T cell receptor beta chain was profiled in a study of shared clonotypes between healthy human individuals. Germline-derived CDR1 and CDR2 are SGHVS and FQNEAQ. This CDR3 has 20 amino acids. Trimming removed 0 bases at V and 2 bases at J, with 25 bases between. With regard to this clone: The antigen is undetermined.

Study-wide results and caveats: Sharing across a handful of donors was seen in 4% to 5% of naive CD4 clonotypes. Compared with clonotypes that all four donors shared, non-shared clonotypes had lower generation probabilities. The rarefaction results pointed to incomplete sorted-subset sequencing despite large depth. Sequencing depth was expected to influence donor clonotype sharing.

Sequencing used immunoSEQ multiplex PCR; TCRdb keeps in-frame clones, though not all of them. The sample shows 2 million to 2.5 million clones, around 95% of them seen only once. Material for sequencing was naive CD4+ T cells sorted from blood. The subset is: CD45RA+ positively selected. The V gene is TRBV7-8, the J gene TRBJ2-5, with D possibly being TRBD1 or TRBD2 (6 bases each). This sequence originates from a man aged 18 to 35 in good health. The DNA for the CDR3 is TGTGCCAGCAGCTTAGCGTCGGGAGCGACCCGGAGGAGGGGGCAAGAGACCCAGTACTTC. It yields the protein CASSLASGATRRRGQETQYF.